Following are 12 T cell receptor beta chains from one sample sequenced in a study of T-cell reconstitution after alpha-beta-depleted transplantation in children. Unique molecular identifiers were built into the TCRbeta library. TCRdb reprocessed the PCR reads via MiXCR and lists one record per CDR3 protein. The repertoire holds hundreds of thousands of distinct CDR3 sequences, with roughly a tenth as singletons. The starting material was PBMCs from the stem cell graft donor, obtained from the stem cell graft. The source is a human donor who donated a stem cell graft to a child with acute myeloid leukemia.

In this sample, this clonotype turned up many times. CDR3 sequence (DNA): TGTGCCAGCAGTTTAATGGTTCCCACCGGGGAGCTGTTTTTT. Translating it yields CASSLMVPTGELFF. The rearrangement joins TRBV12-3 or TRBV12-4 to TRBJ2-2, with unresolved D. V lost 2 bases, J lost 4 bases, and 8 bases lay in between. This CDR3 is 14 amino acids long.

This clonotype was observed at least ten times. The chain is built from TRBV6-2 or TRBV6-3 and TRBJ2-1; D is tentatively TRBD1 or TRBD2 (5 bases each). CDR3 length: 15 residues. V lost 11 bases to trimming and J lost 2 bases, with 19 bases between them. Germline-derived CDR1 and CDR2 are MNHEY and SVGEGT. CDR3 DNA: TGTGCCGTAATGGGGGAGTCGTTTGCCTACAATGAGCAGTTCTTC. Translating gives CAVMGESFAYNEQFF.

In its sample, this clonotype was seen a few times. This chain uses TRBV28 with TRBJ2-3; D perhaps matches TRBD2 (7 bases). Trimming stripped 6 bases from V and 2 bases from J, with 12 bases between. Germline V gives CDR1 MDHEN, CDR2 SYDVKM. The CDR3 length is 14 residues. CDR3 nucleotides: TGTGCCAGCAGAAAAGGGGGGGCCACAGATACGCAGTATTTT. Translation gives CASRKGGATDTQYF.

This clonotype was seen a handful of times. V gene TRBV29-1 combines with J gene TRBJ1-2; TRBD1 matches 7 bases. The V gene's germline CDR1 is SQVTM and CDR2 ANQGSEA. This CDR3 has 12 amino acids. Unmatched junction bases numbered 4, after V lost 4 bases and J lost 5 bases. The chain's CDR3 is CSVVTGRYGYTF. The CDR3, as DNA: TGCAGCGTTGTGACAGGGAGGTATGGCTACACCTTC.

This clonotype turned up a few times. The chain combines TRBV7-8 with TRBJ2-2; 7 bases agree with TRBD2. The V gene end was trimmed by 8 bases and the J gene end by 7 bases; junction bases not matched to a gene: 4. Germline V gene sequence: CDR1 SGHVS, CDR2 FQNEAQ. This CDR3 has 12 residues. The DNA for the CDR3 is TGTGCCAGCCGACGGGGGGTCGGGGAGCTGTTTTTT. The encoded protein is CASRRGVGELFF.

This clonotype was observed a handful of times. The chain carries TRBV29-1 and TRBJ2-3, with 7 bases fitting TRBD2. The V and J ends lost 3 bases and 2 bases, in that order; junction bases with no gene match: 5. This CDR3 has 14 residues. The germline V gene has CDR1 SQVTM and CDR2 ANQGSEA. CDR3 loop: CSVDGGGVTDTQYF. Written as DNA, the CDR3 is TGCAGCGTTGATGGGGGAGGGGTCACAGATACGCAGTATTTT.

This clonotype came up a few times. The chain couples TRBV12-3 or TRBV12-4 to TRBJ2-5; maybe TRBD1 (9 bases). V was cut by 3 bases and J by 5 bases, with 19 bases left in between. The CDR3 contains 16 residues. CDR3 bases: TGTGCCAGCAGTTTTAGGACAGGGGTAGCGGGGGAGACCCAGTACTTC. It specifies CASSFRTGVAGETQYF.

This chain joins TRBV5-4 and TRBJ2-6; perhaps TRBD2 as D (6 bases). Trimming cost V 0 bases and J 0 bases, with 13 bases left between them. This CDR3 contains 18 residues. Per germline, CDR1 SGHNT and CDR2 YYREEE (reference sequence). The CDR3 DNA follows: TGTGCCAGCAGCTTGGCGGCGGGAATTCTCTCTGGGGCCAACGTCCTGACTTTC. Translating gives CASSLAAGILSGANVLTF. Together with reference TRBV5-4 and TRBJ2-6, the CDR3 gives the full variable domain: ETGVTQSPTHLIKTRGQQVTLRCSSQSGHNTVSWYQQALGQGPQFIFQYYREEENGRGNFPPRFSGLQFPNYSSELNVNALELDDSALYLCASSLAAGILSGANVLTFGAGSRLTVL.

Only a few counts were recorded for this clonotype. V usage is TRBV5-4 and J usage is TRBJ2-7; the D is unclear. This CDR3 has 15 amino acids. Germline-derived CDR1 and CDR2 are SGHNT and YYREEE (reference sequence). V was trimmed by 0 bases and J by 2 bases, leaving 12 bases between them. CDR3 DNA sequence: TGTGCCAGCAGCTTGGGGAGTGGGGTTGCCTACGAGCAGTACTTC. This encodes CASSLGSGVAYEQYF.

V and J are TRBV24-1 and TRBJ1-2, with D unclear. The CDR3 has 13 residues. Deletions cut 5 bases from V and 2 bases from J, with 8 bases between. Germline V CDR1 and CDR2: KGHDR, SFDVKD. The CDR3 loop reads CATSGPGNYGYTF. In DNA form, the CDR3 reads TGTGCCACCAGTGGACCGGGGAACTATGGCTACACCTTC.

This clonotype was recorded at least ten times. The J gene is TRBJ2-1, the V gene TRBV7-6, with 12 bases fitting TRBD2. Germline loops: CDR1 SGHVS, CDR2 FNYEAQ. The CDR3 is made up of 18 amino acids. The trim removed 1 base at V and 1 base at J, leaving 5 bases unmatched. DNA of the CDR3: TGTGCCAGCAGCTTAGAGACTAGCGGGAGCCCATCCTACAATGAGCAGTTCTTC. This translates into CASSLETSGSPSYNEQFF.

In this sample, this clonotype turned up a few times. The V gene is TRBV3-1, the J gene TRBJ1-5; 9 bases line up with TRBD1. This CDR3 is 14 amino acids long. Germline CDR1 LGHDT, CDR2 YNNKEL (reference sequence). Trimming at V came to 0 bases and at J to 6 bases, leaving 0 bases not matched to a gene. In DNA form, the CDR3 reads TGTGCCAGCAGCCAAGAGACAGGGGGTCAGCCCCAGCATTTT. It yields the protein CASSQETGGQPQHF.